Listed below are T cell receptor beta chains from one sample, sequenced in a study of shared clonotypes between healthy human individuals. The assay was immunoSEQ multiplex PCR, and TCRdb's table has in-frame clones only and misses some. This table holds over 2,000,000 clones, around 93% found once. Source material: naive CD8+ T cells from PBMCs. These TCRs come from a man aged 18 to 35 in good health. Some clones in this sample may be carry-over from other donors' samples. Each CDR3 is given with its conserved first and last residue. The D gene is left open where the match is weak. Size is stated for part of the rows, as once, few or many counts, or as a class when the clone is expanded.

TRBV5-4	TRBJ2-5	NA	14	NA	TGTGCCAGCAGCCTCGGAGGGCCGGGGGAGACCCAGTACTTC	CASSLGGPGETQYF
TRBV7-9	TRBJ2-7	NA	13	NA	TGTGCCAGCAGCCCTCCCCTCTCTCACGAGCAGTACTTC	CASSPPLSHEQYF
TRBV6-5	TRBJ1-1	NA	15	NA	TGTGCCAGCAGTTACGAACCCGGGGCTTGGACTGAAGCTTTCTTT	CASSYEPGAWTEAFF
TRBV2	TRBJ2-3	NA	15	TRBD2	TGTGCCAGCATAGGGGACTACCCTCTAGCAGATACGCAGTATTTT	CASIGDYPLADTQYF
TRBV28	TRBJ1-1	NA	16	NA	TGTGCCAGCAGTTCCTACCCGGACAATGAGAACACTGAAGCTTTCTTT	CASSSYPDNENTEAFF
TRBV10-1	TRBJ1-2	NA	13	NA	TGCGCCAGCAGTGAAAGGGAAGATTATGGCTACACCTTC	CASSEREDYGYTF
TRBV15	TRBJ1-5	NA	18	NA	TGTGCCACCAGCAGCCTATCCGGCGGGACACATAGCAATCAGCCCCAGCATTTT	CATSSLSGGTHSNQPQHF
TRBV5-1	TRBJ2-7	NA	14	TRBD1	TGCGCCAGCAGCTTATCAACAGGGGGCTTCGAGCAGTACTTC	CASSLSTGGFEQYF
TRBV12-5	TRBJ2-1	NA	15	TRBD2	TGTGCTAGTGGTTCCGTAGAGGGACTAGCTAATGAGCAGTTCTTC	CASGSVEGLANEQFF
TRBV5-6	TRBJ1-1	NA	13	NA	TGTGCCAGCAGCTTGTCGGTCCACACTGAAGCTTTCTTT	CASSLSVHTEAFF
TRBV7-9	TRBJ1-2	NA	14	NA	TGTGCCAGCAGCTTACCAGACTTTTTCTATGGCTACACCTTC	CASSLPDFFYGYTF
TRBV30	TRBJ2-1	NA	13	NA	TGTGCCTGGATCTCCAAATCCTACAATGAGCAGTTCTTC	CAWISKSYNEQFF
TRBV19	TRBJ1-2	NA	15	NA	TGTGCCAGTAGTGACCGGGATCTCCTTCCATATGGCTACACCTTC	CASSDRDLLPYGYTF
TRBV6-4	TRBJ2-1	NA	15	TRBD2	TGTGCCAGCAGTAGAGGACTAGCGAAAAACAATGAGCAGTTCTTC	CASSRGLAKNNEQFF
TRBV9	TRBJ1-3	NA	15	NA	TGTGCCAGCAGCGGGGTTCCAGGGTCTGGAAACACCATATATTTT	CASSGVPGSGNTIYF
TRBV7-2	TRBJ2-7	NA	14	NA	TGTGCCAGCAGCACCTGGACACCCTCCTACGAGCAGTACTTC	CASSTWTPSYEQYF
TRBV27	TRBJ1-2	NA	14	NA	TGTGCCAGCAGTAGCTTCCGGACTGGCGAGGGCTACACCTTC	CASSSFRTGEGYTF
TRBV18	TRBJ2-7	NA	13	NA	TGTGCCAGCTCACCGGGACCCACCTACGAGCAGTACTTC	CASSPGPTYEQYF
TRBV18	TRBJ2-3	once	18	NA	TGTGCCAGCTCACCGAACTCCCCGGACAGGGAGGGGGAAGATACGCAGTATTTT	CASSPNSPDREGEDTQYF
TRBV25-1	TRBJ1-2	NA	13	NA	TGTGCCAGTTCCCCCCAGGGGTACTATGGCTACACCTTC	CASSPQGYYGYTF
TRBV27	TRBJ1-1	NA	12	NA	TGTGCCAGCAGGACAACAGGGACTGAAGCTTTCTTT	CASRTTGTEAFF
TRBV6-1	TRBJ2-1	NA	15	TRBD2	TGTGCCAGCAGCGAGCTAGCGGGGGTATACAATGAGCAGTTCTTC	CASSELAGVYNEQFF
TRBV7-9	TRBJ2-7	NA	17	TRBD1	TGTGCCAGCAGCTTAGGGGGACAGGGACGTAAGTGGTACGAGCAGTACTTC	CASSLGGQGRKWYEQYF
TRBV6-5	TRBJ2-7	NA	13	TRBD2	TGTGCCAGCCGGGGGGGGATTCCCTACGAGCAGTACTTC	CASRGGIPYEQYF
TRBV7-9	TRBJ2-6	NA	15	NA	TGTGCCAGCAGCTTGAGGGGCTCTGGGGCCAACGTCCTGACTTTC	CASSLRGSGANVLTF
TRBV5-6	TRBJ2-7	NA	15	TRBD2	TGTGCCAGCAGCTTGGGGGCGGGAGTGGCCTACGAGCAGTACTTC	CASSLGAGVAYEQYF
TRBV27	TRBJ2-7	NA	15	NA	TGTGCCAGCAGTTTATCGGGTAGCGGTACCTACGAGCAGTACTTC	CASSLSGSGTYEQYF
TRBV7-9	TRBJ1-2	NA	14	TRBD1	TGTGCCAGCAGCTCACGACAGGGATGGGATGGCTACACCTTC	CASSSRQGWDGYTF
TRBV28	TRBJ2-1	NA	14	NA	TGTGCCAGCAGTTTGAGGCTCACCCCCACCGAGCAGTTCTTC	CASSLRLTPTEQFF
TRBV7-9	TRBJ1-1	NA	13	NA	TGTGCCAGCAGGGGACGCATGAACACTGAAGCTTTCTTT	CASRGRMNTEAFF
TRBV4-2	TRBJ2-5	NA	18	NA	TGTGCCAGCAGCCAAGGGCAGGGATTCTCTCTACCCCAAGAGACCCAGTACTTC	CASSQGQGFSLPQETQYF
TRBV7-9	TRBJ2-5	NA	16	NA	TGTGCCAGCAGCTTAGTTCAGGCTTTTAGGAAAGAGACCCAGTACTTC	CASSLVQAFRKETQYF
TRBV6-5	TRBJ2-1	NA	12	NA	TGTGCCAGCGGGGCCGACTACAATGAGCAGTTCTTC	CASGADYNEQFF
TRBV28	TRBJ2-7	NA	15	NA	TGTGCCAGCAGTTTGGGAGTTGTTAGCTCCTACGAGCAGTACTTC	CASSLGVVSSYEQYF
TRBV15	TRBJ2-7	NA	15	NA	TGTGCCACCACCAGTTCGTGGGGGCTCATCGACGAGCAGTACTTC	CATTSSWGLIDEQYF
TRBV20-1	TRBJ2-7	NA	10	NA	TGCAGTGCTGGATATAGCGAGCAGTACTTC	CSAGYSEQYF
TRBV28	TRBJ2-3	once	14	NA	TGTGCCAGCAGCCCGGGGGCTGCAACAGATACGCAGTATTTT	CASSPGAATDTQYF
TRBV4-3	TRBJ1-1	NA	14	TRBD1	TGCGCCAGCAGTTCGACAGGGTCCGGCACTGAAGCTTTCTTT	CASSSTGSGTEAFF
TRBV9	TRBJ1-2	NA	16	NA	TGTGCCAGCAGCGTAGGTCCGGGACCAGGTGGCTATGGCTACACCTTC	CASSVGPGPGGYGYTF
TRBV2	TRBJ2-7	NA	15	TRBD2	TGTGCCAGCAGTGAAACTCTCGCGGGAGAAAGTGAGCAGTACTTC	CASSETLAGESEQYF
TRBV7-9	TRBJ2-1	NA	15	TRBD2	TGTGCCAGCAGCGCGGGGGGGAGCTCCTACAATGAGCAGTTCTTC	CASSAGGSSYNEQFF
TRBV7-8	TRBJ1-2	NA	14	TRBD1	TGTGCCAGCGTCCTACAGGGGGCGATGAGGGGCTACACCTTC	CASVLQGAMRGYTF
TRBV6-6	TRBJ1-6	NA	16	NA	TGTGCCAGCAGTTTCTTCCCCCGGGACCCTAATTCACCCCTCCACTTT	CASSFFPRDPNSPLHF
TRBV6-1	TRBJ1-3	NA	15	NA	TGTGCCAGCAGTGCCTCCCCTTTCTCTGGAAACACCATATATTTT	CASSASPFSGNTIYF
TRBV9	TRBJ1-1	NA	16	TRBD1	TGTGCCAGCAGCGCCAACCCCGGGACAGGGAACACTGAAGCTTTCTTT	CASSANPGTGNTEAFF
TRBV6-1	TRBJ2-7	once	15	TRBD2	TGTGCCAGCAGTGACCCTACTAGCGGTACCTACGAGCAGTACTTC	CASSDPTSGTYEQYF
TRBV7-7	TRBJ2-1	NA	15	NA	TGTGCCAGCAGCTTAGGTAGGCAGTCCTACAATGAGCAGTTCTTC	CASSLGRQSYNEQFF
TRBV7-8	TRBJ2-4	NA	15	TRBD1	TGTGCCAGCAGCACTAATGCGGGACAGGAAAACATTCAGTACTTC	CASSTNAGQENIQYF